Listed below are T cell receptor beta chains from one sample, sequenced in a study of shared clonotypes between healthy human individuals. Sequenced by immunoSEQ multiplex PCR; TCRdb stores in-frame clones only, minus some. This sample has some 2.1 million clones, with 90% to 95% found just once. Source material: naive CD4+ T cells sorted from blood. The source is a man aged 18 to 35 in good health. CDR3s include the opening cysteine and the closing phenylalanine or tryptophan. D genes are given only for firm matches. Rows may omit the clone size; those that give it use once, few, many or a size class.

size	V	D	J	CDR3	DNA
.	TRBV27	TRBD1	TRBJ2-7	CASLGMGDSSYEQYF	TGTGCCAGCCTGGGGATGGGGGACAGCTCCTACGAGCAGTACTTC
.	TRBV18	TRBD1	TRBJ1-3	CASSPQGTGTGNTIYF	TGTGCCAGCTCACCCCAGGGGACAGGGACTGGAAACACCATATATTTT
.	TRBV10-2	TRBD2	TRBJ2-5	CASSVWRGETQHF	TGCGCCAGCAGTGTCTGGCGGGGGGAGACCCAGCACTTC
once	TRBV6-6	.	TRBJ2-7	CASSYFLREEQYF	TGTGCCAGCAGTTACTTTCTCCGGGAGGAGCAGTACTTC
.	TRBV30	TRBD1	TRBJ1-5	CAWSPGQSNQPQHF	TGTGCCTGGAGTCCGGGACAGAGCAATCAGCCCCAGCATTTT
.	TRBV5-4	TRBD2	TRBJ2-1	CASSGTSGNYNEQFF	TGTGCCAGCAGCGGGACTAGCGGGAACTACAATGAGCAGTTCTTC
.	TRBV10-3	TRBD2	TRBJ2-3	CAITATSGSTDTQYF	TGTGCCATCACTGCGACTAGCGGGAGCACAGATACGCAGTATTTT
once	TRBV6-6	.	TRBJ2-7	CASSPLGTLASYEQYF	TGTGCCAGCAGCCCCCTCGGGACACTAGCTTCCTACGAGCAGTACTTC
.	TRBV20-1	.	TRBJ1-5	CSARFDQPQHF	TGCAGTGCTAGGTTCGATCAGCCCCAGCATTTT
.	TRBV6-1	.	TRBJ1-4	CASSEGGKAVTNEKLFF	TGTGCCAGCAGTGAAGGGGGCAAGGCGGTCACTAATGAAAAACTGTTTTTT
.	TRBV11-2	.	TRBJ1-1	CASRTGLNTEAFF	TGTGCCAGCAGAACAGGGCTGAACACTGAAGCTTTCTTT
.	TRBV6-1	.	TRBJ2-7	CASSKYRGGAYEQYF	TGTGCCAGCAGTAAGTACAGGGGGGGGGCCTACGAGCAGTACTTC
.	TRBV5-1	.	TRBJ1-3	CASKREGTRGNTIYF	TGCGCCTCGAAGAGGGAGGGCACACGCGGAAACACCATATATTTT
.	TRBV2	.	TRBJ1-2	CASTAEGSNYGYTF	TGTGCCAGCACTGCGGAGGGCTCTAACTATGGCTACACCTTC
.	TRBV18	.	TRBJ2-5	CASSKVNQETQYF	TGTGCCAGCTCGAAGGTTAACCAAGAGACCCAGTACTTC
.	TRBV19	.	TRBJ1-1	CASRRGTEAFF	TGTGCCAGTCGACGGGGCACTGAAGCTTTCTTT
.	TRBV10-2	.	TRBJ2-5	CASRTAGSETQYF	TGCGCCAGCAGGACCGCAGGGTCAGAGACCCAGTACTTC
.	TRBV21-1	.	TRBJ2-7	CASKDRHPYEQYF	TGTGCCAGCAAGGACCGACATCCCTACGAGCAGTACTTC